This entry features one TCR beta chain sequence. This clone was recorded once. What this receptor recognizes is not known. No much larger clonotype is one base removed from it; base qualities were not supplied. The data are from a study of technical replicates of blood from four donors (TCRdb year 2017). The library was made by the immunoSEQ multiplex PCR assay. Here the immuneACCESS table is served through TCRdb, limited to in-frame sequences with V and J called. Missing clones are a known gap in these copies; in checked studies unresolved V genes cover under half, and the rest lacks a known reason. The sample table shows 55,000 to 80,000 clones, and roughly 93% are seen once. 0.25% to 0.3% of the sample belongs to the ten largest clones. The clonotype originates from a human donor in good health. The material sequenced was T cells isolated from PBMCs.

The DNA reads as follows: TGTGCCAGCAGTGCGGGGGGGGCCTACAATGAGCAGTTCTTC. Its protein product is CASSAGGAYNEQFF. The rearranged chain carries TRBV2 and TRBJ2-1, with TRBD2 identical over 8 junction bases. Measured from the cysteine to the phenylalanine, the CDR3 is 14 residues long. Just CDR3 DNA is preserved here, 42 bases in frame from base 1. The germline V gene supplies CDR1 SNHLY and CDR2 FYNNEI. V is pruned by 4 bases and J by 2 bases, leaving 1 base of the junction without a gene match.